This T cell receptor beta chain derives from a study of immune evolution from preneoplasia to lung adenocarcinoma. Whole-study context: HLA loss of heterozygosity: roughly 7.5% AIS, about 15% MIA, roughly 30% ADC, none AAH. Study-wide points: Later-stage lesions seemingly showed higher T cell density and diversity than normal lung. Highest clonality occurred in KRAS-mutant, not EGFR-mutant or double wild-type, nodules.

Data came from immunoSEQ multiplex PCR; TCRdb stores just in-frame clones and leaves some out. The profile covers 5,800 or so clones, with 65% to 85% appearing a single time and approximately 12% taken by the ten largest. The germline CDR1 and CDR2 sequences are LNHNV and YYDKDF (reference sequence). J was trimmed by 6 bases and V by 6 bases; bases with no gene match: 6. This CDR3 has 13 residues. After pathologic assessment, macro-dissection selected premalignant or tumor cells for extraction. This clone was observed a handful of times. The antigen is unknown. J is TRBJ1-1 and V is TRBV15; TRBD1 aligns across 8 bases. Material for sequencing was FFPE minimally invasive lung adenocarcinoma tissue. The sequence came from a person aged 65 to 85 with lung adenocarcinoma. The CDR3: CATRRQGSAEAFF. CDR3 DNA: TGTGCCACCAGAAGACAGGGGAGCGCTGAAGCTTTCTTT.